The 8 T cell receptor beta chains below all came from one sample that was sequenced in a study of T cell responses to AZD1222 COVID-19 vaccine. Measured with immunoSEQ multiplex PCR; TCRdb has only the in-frame clones, and not every one. Of about 150,000 clones listed, approximately 88% were seen once; the top ten hold roughly 2%. The sequencing used peripheral blood, collected on day 0 of AZD1222 vaccination. These receptors originate from an adult in good health.

The gene calls are TRBV19 and TRBJ2-6; no clear D. This CDR3 is built from 16 residues. CDR1 LNHDA and CDR2 SQIVND come from the germline V gene (reference sequence). V lost 6 bases to trimming and J lost 0 bases, with 12 bases between them. CDR3 residues: CASSGLKHSGANVLTF. The DNA for the CDR3 is TGTGCCAGTAGCGGTCTAAAACACTCTGGGGCCAACGTCCTGACTTTC.

CDR3 sequence (DNA): TGTGCCAGCAGTCCCCCAGGCTCAAGGGGCGTTTATGGCTACACCTTC. Residues: CASSPPGSRGVYGYTF. V is TRBV28 and J is TRBJ1-2; perhaps TRBD1 as D (5 bases). The CDR3 is made up of 16 amino acids. V gave up 5 bases and J gave up 5 bases, with 21 bases separating them. Per germline, CDR1 MDHEN and CDR2 SYDVKM.

This chain uses TRBV7-8 with TRBJ2-1, with no clear D. This CDR3 spans 15 amino acids. With 5 bases removed from V and 0 bases from J, the gap between germline ends came to 11 bases. The germline V gene encodes CDR1 SGHVS and CDR2 FQNEAQ. The CDR3 bases are TGTGCCAGCAGCCTAGACGGTAGCTCCTACAATGAGCAGTTCTTC. As protein: CASSLDGSSYNEQFF. The variable domain in full, with the rest retrieved from reference TRBV7-8 and TRBJ2-1, is GAGVSQSPRYKVAKRGQDVALRCDPISGHVSLFWYQQALGQGPEFLTYFQNEAQLDKSGLPSDRFFAERPEGSVSTLKIQRTQQEDSAVYLCASSLDGSSYNEQFFGPGTRLTVL.

The chain uses TRBV19 and TRBJ1-5; D not resolved. Germline V gene sequence: CDR1 LNHDA, CDR2 SQIVND (reference sequence). The CDR3 extends over 14 amino acids. Deletions cut 10 bases from V and 1 base from J, with 14 bases between. The CDR3 sequence: CATSGEGSNQPQHF. DNA of the CDR3: TGTGCCACTTCCGGGGAAGGGAGCAATCAGCCCCAGCATTTT.

Comments on this clone: An end of the junction differs from the germline gene, which may be a read error. The chain has TRBV29-1 and TRBJ2-1; D is unresolved. This CDR3 has 15 residues. Germline V CDR1 and CDR2: SQVTM, ANQGSEA. As DNA, the CDR3 is TGCAGCGTGGAAGGGTACGGGTTCACCTACAATGAGCAGTTCTTC. Protein: CSVEGYGFTYNEQFF.

The V gene is TRBV7-2, the J gene TRBJ2-6, with a weak D call TRBD1 (7 bases). V gave up 5 bases and J gave up 2 bases, with 19 bases separating them. The V gene's germline CDR1 is SGHTA and CDR2 FQGNSA. This CDR3 has 18 residues. The CDR3 region is CASSPQGGLWTGANVLTF. Here the CDR3 DNA reads TGTGCCAGCAGCCCTCAGGGGGGTCTATGGACTGGGGCCAACGTCCTGACTTTC.

The chain employs TRBV6-5 and TRBJ1-5, with D possibly matching TRBD1 (6 bases). There are 15 residues in the CDR3. Trimming pared 6 bases from V and 1 base from J, leaving 13 bases between. The germline V gene has CDR1 MNHEY and CDR2 SVGAGI. The CDR3 loop is CASRQGLGSNQPQHF. The CDR3 region has the DNA TGTGCCAGCAGACAGGGATTGGGCAGCAATCAGCCCCAGCATTTT.

Only one count was recorded for this clone. V is TRBV6-5 and J is TRBJ2-5, with 7 bases aligning to TRBD1. Losses at the gene ends were 2 bases for V and 2 bases for J; bases not matched to a gene: 2. This CDR3 has 14 residues. Germline CDR1 is MNHEY and CDR2 is SVGAGI. The CDR3 nucleotides are TGTGCCAGCAGTTACCTGACAGGGCAAGAGACCCAGTACTTC. Protein sequence: CASSYLTGQETQYF.